The rows below give T cell receptor beta chains drawn from one sample of a study of memory CD4+ T cells and cytomegalovirus serostatus. The repertoire was sequenced with immunoSEQ multiplex PCR; TCRdb's copy has only in-frame clones and lacks some. The sample lists about 50,000 clones; approximately 78% were seen once. The material sequenced was memory CD4+ T cells from blood. These TCRs come from an adult in good health and CMV-seronegative. Both conserved end residues are part of each CDR3. The D gene is left open where the match is weak. Clone size is stated in some rows and not others, as once, few, many or a class when expanded.

clone size: once; D gene: NA; V gene: TRBV6-5; J gene: TRBJ1-1; CDR3 length: 13; CDR3 DNA: TGTGCCAGCGGCGGGTCAGGGCGGACTGAAGCTTTCTTT; CDR3 protein: CASGGSGRTEAFF
clone size: NA; D gene: NA; V gene: TRBV7-2; J gene: TRBJ2-5; CDR3 length: 15; CDR3 DNA: TGTGCCAGCAGCTTAGTAGCGACTGAGCAAGAGACCCAGTACTTC; CDR3 protein: CASSLVATEQETQYF
clone size: NA; D gene: NA; V gene: TRBV7-2; J gene: TRBJ2-3; CDR3 length: 12; CDR3 DNA: TGTGCCAGCAGCCCCTACACAGATACGCAGTATTTT; CDR3 protein: CASSPYTDTQYF
clone size: NA; D gene: NA; V gene: TRBV19; J gene: TRBJ1-5; CDR3 length: 13; CDR3 DNA: TGTGCCAGTAGTATATCGGCGGGTCAGCCCCAGCATTTT; CDR3 protein: CASSISAGQPQHF
clone size: NA; D gene: NA; V gene: TRBV9; J gene: TRBJ1-1; CDR3 length: 15; CDR3 DNA: TGTGCCAGCAGCGTTACAGGGAGGTTCGACACTGAAGCTTTCTTT; CDR3 protein: CASSVTGRFDTEAFF
clone size: NA; D gene: NA; V gene: TRBV6-6; J gene: TRBJ2-7; CDR3 length: 14; CDR3 DNA: TGTGCCAGCAGCTTCCAGGGGGGGGGTTACGAGCAGTACTTC; CDR3 protein: CASSFQGGGYEQYF
clone size: NA; D gene: TRBD2; V gene: TRBV27; J gene: TRBJ2-1; CDR3 length: 16; CDR3 DNA: TGTGCCAGCAGTTTATTACGGACTAGCGGTGACAATGAGCAGTTCTTC; CDR3 protein: CASSLLRTSGDNEQFF
clone size: NA; D gene: NA; V gene: TRBV6-4; J gene: TRBJ2-2; CDR3 length: 13; CDR3 DNA: TGTGCCAGCAGTGAAAGGGACACCGGGGAGCTGTTTTTT; CDR3 protein: CASSERDTGELFF
clone size: few; D gene: NA; V gene: TRBV7-6; J gene: TRBJ1-6; CDR3 length: 13; CDR3 DNA: TGTGCCAGCAGCTTATACTCACATTCACCCCTCCACTTT; CDR3 protein: CASSLYSHSPLHF
clone size: few; D gene: NA; V gene: TRBV7-2; J gene: TRBJ2-1; CDR3 length: 14; CDR3 DNA: TGTGCCAGCAGCTTACAGGGGGGGAGCGATGAGCAGTTCTTC; CDR3 protein: CASSLQGGSDEQFF